This passage covers 9 T cell receptor beta chains from one sample sequenced in a study of cytomegalovirus exposure and HLA in healthy donors. The repertoire was sequenced with immunoSEQ multiplex PCR; TCRdb's copy has only in-frame clones and lacks some. The data show about 110,000 clones, with 70% to 90% seen just once and around 2.7% held by the top ten. Sequencing used PBMCs. These receptors all stem from a woman under 30 in good health and CMV-seronegative.

The gene calls are TRBV7-9 and TRBJ2-2, with 7 bases lining up with TRBD1. V dropped 5 bases and J dropped 5; count of bases not matched to a gene: 5. The CDR3 runs to 14 residues. Germline V lookup: CDR1 SEHNR, CDR2 FQNEAQ (reference sequence). CDR3 nucleotide sequence: TGTGCCAGCAGCCGTGGGACAGAGACCGGGGAGCTGTTTTTT. It specifies CASSRGTETGELFF.

This clone appeared once. J is TRBJ2-1 and V is TRBV12-5, with 10 bases matching TRBD2. In germline, CDR1 is LGHNT, CDR2 FRNRAP. There are 16 residues in the CDR3. V gave up 0 bases and J gave up 4 bases; unmatched junction bases: 3. DNA for the CDR3: TGTGCTAGTGGTTTGGTAGCGGGGGGGACGTACAATGAGCAGTTCTTC. It codes for CASGLVAGGTYNEQFF.

This chain uses TRBV10-2 with TRBJ2-7, with 9 bases that match TRBD1. From germline, CDR1 is WSHSY and CDR2 SAAADI. V trimming: 6 bases; J trimming: 8 bases; junction bases outside the gene matches: 14. The CDR3 is made up of 15 amino acids. For the CDR3, the DNA is TGCGCCAGCAGCGCGGCACGGACAGGGGTATCCAAGCAGTACTTC. The encoded protein is CASSAARTGVSKQYF.

This clone was recorded many times. This chain uses TRBV10-3 with TRBJ1-1; possibly TRBD1 for D (6 bases). CDR3 length equals 15 residues. Germline CDR1 reads ENHRY; CDR2 reads SYGVKD. Trimming pared 0 bases from V and 3 bases from J, leaving 11 bases between. Here the CDR3 DNA reads TGTGCCATCAGTGAGTCGACAGGTATCGACACTGAAGCTTTCTTT. Protein product: CAISESTGIDTEAFF.

The chain uses TRBV15 and TRBJ2-2; the D gene is possibly TRBD1 (6 bases). V dropped 5 bases and J dropped 5 bases, with 15 bases sitting between them. The CDR3 sequence is 15 residues long. The germline gives CDR1 LNHNV, CDR2 YYDKDF (reference sequence). The CDR3 region has the DNA TGTGCCACCAGCCCAGGGGCGGGTGAAACCGGGGAGCTGTTTTTT. Translation: CATSPGAGETGELFF.

This clone was seen only once. The V and J genes are TRBV5-6 and TRBJ1-3; D gene uncertain. This CDR3 is 16 amino acids long. Trimming pared 0 bases from V and 0 bases from J, leaving 10 bases between. From germline, CDR1 is SGHDT and CDR2 YYEEEE. The CDR3 region is CASSLERLLSGNTIYF. DNA for the CDR3: TGTGCCAGCAGCTTGGAGAGACTTCTCTCTGGAAACACCATATATTTT.

The chain employs TRBV4-1 and TRBJ1-2, with D unresolved. Germline V gene lookup returns CDR1 MGHRA and CDR2 YSYEKL. The germline V and J ends were trimmed by 0 bases and 4 bases, with 9 bases remaining between them. The CDR3 has 14 residues. CDR3 sequence (DNA): TGCGCCAGCAGCCAAGACCCTAACCTCTATGGCTACACCTTC. Translated, it gives CASSQDPNLYGYTF.

This sequence joins TRBV2 and TRBJ1-5, with D possibly matching TRBD1 (5 bases). Germline CDR1 reads SNHLY; CDR2 reads FYNNEI. V shed 4 bases and J shed 5 bases, with 12 bases lying between them. This CDR3 has 14 residues. The CDR3 nucleotides are TGTGCCAGCAGTGGGGAAGGGGCGGATCAGCCCCAGCATTTT. Its translation: CASSGEGADQPQHF.

V and J are TRBV7-8 and TRBJ1-2, with 7 positions matching TRBD1. CDR3 length: 16 amino acids. Trimming at V came to 2 bases and at J to 1 base, leaving 7 bases not matched to a gene. CDR1 and CDR2 from the germline V gene are SGHVS and FQNEAQ. The CDR3 reads CASSLSLGTVNYGYTF. CDR3 DNA sequence: TGTGCCAGCAGCTTAAGTTTGGGGACAGTTAACTATGGCTACACCTTC.